The clone carrying this T cell receptor (beta chain) has just a few counts. The antigen is unknown. Germline values: CDR1 MDHEN, CDR2 SYDVKM. The CDR3 is 13 residues long. V was trimmed by 8 bases and J by 9 bases, leaving 17 bases between them. TCRdb passed the reads through MiXCR, listing each CDR3 protein once. The table shows about 310,000 distinct CDR3 sequences, with approximately 25% occurring only once. This entry is derived from a study of T cell repertoires in cytomegalovirus infection. This material consisted of cultured PBMCs, taken from culture after CMV antigen stimulation. The receptor was derived from a human donor in good health (CMV status not recorded). Some clones in this sample may be carry-over from other donors' samples. This rearrangement joins TRBV28 to TRBJ2-1; no firm D call. The CDR3 protein is CASYRAYTGEQFF. The CDR3 DNA is TGTGCCAGCTACCGGGCCTATACCGGTGAGCAGTTCTTC.